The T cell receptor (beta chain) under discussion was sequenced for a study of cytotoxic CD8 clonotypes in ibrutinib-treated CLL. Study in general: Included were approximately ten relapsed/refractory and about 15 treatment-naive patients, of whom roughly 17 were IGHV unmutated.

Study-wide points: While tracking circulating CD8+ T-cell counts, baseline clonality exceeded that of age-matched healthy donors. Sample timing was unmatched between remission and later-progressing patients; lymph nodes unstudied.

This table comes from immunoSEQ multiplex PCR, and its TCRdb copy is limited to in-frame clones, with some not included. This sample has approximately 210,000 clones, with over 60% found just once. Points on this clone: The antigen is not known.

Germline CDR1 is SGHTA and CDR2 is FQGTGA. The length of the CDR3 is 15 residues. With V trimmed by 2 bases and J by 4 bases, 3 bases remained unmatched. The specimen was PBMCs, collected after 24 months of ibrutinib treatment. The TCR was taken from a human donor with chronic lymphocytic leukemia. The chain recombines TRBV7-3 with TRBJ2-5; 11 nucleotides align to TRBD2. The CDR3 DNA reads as TGTGCCAGCAGCTTAGGCCTAGCGGGAGGAGAGACCCAGTACTTC. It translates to CASSLGLAGGETQYF.